This T cell receptor (beta chain) was profiled in a study of shared clonotypes between healthy human individuals. General study points: Some clonotypes were shared by all four sorted-subset donors, while others were not shared. The non-shared ones had lower generation probabilities than the shared ones. In general, naive subsets displayed greater estimated richness than memory subsets did.

The length of the CDR3 is 11 residues. In germline, CDR1 is SGDLS, CDR2 YYNGEE. V was cut by 7 bases and J by 4 bases, with 8 bases left in between. How the authors handled the data: Junction-only sequences without quality scores were provided by ImmunoSEQ, so filtering was different. Libraries were prepared by immunoSEQ multiplex PCR; TCRdb keeps only in-frame clonotypes and omits some of them. For V, J and clone size, that table is used; D and trimming come from the DNA. The sample carries some 2,100,000 clones, approximately 94% recorded once. Concerning this clone: Its specificity is unknown.

Naive CD8 cells lacked CD45RO and underwent positive selection for CCR7, leaving out terminally differentiated effector memory CD45RA+ cells. None of the donors, who were healthy HIV-negative adults, had recently had acute infections or vaccinations. The TCR comes from a man between 18 and 35 years old in good health. Some clones in this sample may be carry-over from other donors' samples. V and J are TRBV9 and TRBJ1-1, with D possibly being TRBD1 (6 bases). Sequencing used naive CD8+ T cells from PBMCs. CDR3 nucleotide sequence: TGTGCCAGCGGGGGCTCCACTGAAGCTTTCTTT. Residues: CASGGSTEAFF.